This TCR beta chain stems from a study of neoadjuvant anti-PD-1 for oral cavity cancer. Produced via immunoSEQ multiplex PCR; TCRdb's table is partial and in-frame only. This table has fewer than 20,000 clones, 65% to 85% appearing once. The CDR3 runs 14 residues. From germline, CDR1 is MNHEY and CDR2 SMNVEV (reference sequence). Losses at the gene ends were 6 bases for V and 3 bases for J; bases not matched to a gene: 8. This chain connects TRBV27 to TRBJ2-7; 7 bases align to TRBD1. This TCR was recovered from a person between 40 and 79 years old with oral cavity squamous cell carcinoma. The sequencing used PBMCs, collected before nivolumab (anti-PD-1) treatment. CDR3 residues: CASSPQGTSYEQYF. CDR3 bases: TGTGCCAGCAGCCCACAGGGGACCAGCTACGAGCAGTACTTC.